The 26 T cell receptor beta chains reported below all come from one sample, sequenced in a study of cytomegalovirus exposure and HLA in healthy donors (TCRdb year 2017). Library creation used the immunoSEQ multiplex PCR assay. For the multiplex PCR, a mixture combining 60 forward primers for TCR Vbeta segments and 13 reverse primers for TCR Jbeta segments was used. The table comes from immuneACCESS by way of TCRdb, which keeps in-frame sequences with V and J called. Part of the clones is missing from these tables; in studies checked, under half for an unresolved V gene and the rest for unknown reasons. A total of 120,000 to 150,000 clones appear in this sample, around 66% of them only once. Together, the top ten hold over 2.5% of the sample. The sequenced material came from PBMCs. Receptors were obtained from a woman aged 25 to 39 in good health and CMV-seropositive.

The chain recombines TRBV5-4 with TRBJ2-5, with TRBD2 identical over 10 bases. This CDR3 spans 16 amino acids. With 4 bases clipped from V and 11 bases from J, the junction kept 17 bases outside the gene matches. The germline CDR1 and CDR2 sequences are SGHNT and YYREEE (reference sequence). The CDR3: CASSLPLAGVRLEQYF. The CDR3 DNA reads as TGTGCCAGCAGCCTCCCCCTAGCGGGGGTTCGATTGGAGCAGTACTTC.

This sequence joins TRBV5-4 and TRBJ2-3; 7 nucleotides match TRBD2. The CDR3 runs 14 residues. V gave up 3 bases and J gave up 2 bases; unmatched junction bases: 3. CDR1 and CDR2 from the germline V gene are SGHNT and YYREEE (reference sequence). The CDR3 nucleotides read TGTGCCAGCAGCTATCGGGAGGCCACAGATACGCAGTATTTT. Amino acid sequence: CASSYREATDTQYF.

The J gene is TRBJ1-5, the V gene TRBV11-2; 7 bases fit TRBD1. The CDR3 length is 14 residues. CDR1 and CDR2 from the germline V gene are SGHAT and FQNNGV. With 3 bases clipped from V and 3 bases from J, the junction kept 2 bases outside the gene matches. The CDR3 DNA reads TGTGCCAGCAGCTTGACAGGGAACAATCAGCCCCAGCATTTT. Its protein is CASSLTGNNQPQHF.

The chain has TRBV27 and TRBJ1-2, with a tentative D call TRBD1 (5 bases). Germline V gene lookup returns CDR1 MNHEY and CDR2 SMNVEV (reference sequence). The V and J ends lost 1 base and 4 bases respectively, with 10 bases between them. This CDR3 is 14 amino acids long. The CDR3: CASSLFGGVYGYTF. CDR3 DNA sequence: TGTGCCAGCAGTTTATTTGGAGGGGTCTATGGCTACACCTTC.

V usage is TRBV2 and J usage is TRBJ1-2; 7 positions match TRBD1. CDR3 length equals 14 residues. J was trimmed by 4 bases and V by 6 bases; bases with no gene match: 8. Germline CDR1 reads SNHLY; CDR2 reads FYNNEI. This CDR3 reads CASRGNRGGYGYTF. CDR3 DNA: TGTGCCAGCAGAGGAAACAGGGGAGGCTATGGCTACACCTTC.

The CDR3 reads CAGSTMRQPQHF. For the CDR3, the DNA is TGTGCCGGTAGTACGATGCGGCAGCCCCAGCATTTT. The V and J genes are TRBV28 and TRBJ1-5, with D hard to call. CDR1 and CDR2 (germline): MDHEN, SYDVKM. V was pared by 11 bases and J by 7 bases, with 15 bases between. This CDR3 spans 12 amino acids.

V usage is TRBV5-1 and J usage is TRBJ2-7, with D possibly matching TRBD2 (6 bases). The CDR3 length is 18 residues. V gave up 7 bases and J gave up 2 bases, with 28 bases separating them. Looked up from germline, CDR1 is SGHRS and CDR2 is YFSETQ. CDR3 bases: TGCGCCAGCCGACTAGACAGAGTTCAACGGACAAACACCTACGAGCAGTACTTC. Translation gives CASRLDRVQRTNTYEQYF.

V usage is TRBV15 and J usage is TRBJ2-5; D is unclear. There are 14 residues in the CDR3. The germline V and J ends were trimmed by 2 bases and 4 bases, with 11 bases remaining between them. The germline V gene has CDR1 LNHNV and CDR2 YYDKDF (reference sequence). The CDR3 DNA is TGTGCCACCAGCAGACCCCTTCGGGTAGAGACCCAGTACTTC. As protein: CATSRPLRVETQYF.

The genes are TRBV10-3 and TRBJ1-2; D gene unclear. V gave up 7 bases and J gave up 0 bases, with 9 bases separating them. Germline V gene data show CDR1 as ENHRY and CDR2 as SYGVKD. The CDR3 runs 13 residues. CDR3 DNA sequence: TGTGCCATCACAGACACCGCTAACTATGGCTACACCTTC. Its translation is CAITDTANYGYTF.

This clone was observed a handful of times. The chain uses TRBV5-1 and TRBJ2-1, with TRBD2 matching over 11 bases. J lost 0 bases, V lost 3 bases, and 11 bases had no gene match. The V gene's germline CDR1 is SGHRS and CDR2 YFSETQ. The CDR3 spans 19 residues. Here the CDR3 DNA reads TGCGCCAGCAGCTCGGAGGGGGTAGCGGGAGGGAGCTCCTACAATGAGCAGTTCTTC. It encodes CASSSEGVAGGSSYNEQFF.

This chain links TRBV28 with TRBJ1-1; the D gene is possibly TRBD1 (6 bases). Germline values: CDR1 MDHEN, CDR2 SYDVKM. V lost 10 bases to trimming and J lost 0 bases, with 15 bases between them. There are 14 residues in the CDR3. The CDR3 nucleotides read TGTGCCATCACGATGGGGGCGGTGAACACTGAAGCTTTCTTT. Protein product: CAITMGAVNTEAFF.

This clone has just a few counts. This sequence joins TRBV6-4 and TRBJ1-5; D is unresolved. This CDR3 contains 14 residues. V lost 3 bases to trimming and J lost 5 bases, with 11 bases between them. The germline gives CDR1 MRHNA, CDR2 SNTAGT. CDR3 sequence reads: CASSEEGSHQPQHF. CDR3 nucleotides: TGTGCCAGCAGTGAAGAGGGCAGTCATCAGCCCCAGCATTTT.

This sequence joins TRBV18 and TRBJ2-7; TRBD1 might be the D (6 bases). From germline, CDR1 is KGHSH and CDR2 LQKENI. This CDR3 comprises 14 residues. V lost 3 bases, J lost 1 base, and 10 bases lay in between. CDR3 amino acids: CASSPRGLSYEQYF. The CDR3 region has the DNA TGTGCCAGCTCACCCAGGGGTCTATCCTACGAGCAGTACTTC.

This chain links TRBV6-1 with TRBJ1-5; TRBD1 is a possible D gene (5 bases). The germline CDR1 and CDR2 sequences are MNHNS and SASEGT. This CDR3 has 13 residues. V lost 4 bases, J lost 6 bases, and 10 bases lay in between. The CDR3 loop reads CASSGQLGQPQHF. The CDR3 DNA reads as TGTGCCAGCAGTGGACAGTTAGGTCAGCCCCAGCATTTT.

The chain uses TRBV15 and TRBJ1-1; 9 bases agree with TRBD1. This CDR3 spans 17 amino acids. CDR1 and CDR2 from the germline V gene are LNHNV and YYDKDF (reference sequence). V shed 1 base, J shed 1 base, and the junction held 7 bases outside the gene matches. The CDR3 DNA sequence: TGTGCCACCAGCAGAGGGTGGACAGGGGTAACGAACACTGAAGCTTTCTTT. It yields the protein CATSRGWTGVTNTEAFF.

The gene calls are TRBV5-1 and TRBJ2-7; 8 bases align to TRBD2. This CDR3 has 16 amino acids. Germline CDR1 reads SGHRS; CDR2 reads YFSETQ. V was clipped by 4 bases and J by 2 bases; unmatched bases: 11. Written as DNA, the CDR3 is TGCGCCAGCAGCGTCGGCGGAGCGGGGGCGGCCTACGAGCAGTACTTC. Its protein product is CASSVGGAGAAYEQYF.

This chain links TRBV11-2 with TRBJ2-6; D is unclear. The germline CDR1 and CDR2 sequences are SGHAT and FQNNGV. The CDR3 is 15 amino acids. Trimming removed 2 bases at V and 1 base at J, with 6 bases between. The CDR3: CASSLIRSGANVLTF. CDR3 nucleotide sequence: TGTGCCAGCAGCTTAATCCGTTCTGGGGCCAACGTCCTGACTTTC. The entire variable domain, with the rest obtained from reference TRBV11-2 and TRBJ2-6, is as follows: EAGVAQSPRYKIIEKRQSVAFWCNPISGHATLYWYQQILGQGPKLLIQFQNNGVVDDSQLPKDRFSAERLKGVDSTLKIQPAKLEDSAVYLCASSLIRSGANVLTFGAGSRLTVL.

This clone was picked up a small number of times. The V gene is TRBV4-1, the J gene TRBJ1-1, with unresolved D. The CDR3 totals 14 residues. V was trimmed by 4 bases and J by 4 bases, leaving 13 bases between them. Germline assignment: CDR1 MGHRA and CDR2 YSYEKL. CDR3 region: CASSRVPGSTEAFF. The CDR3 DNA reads TGCGCCAGCAGCCGAGTCCCAGGTTCCACTGAAGCTTTCTTT.

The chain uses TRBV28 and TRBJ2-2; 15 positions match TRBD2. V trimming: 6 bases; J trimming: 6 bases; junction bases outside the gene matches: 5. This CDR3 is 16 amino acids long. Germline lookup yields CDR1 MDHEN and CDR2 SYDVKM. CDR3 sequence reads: CASSRTSGGAPGELFF. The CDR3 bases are TGTGCCAGCAGCAGGACTAGCGGGGGGGCCCCCGGGGAGCTGTTTTTT.

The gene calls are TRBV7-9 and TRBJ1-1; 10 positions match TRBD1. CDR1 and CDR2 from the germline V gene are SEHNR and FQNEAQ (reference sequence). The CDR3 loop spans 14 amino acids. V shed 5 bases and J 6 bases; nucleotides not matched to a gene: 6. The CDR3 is CASSRQGASPEAFF. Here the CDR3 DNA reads TGTGCCAGCAGCCGACAGGGGGCAAGTCCTGAAGCTTTCTTT.

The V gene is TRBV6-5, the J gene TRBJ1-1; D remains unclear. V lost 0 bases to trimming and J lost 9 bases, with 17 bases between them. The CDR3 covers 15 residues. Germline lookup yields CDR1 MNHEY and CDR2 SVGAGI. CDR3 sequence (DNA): TGTGCCAGCAGTTACTCGATGGGTTTAGACATCCAAGCTTTCTTT. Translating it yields CASSYSMGLDIQAFF.

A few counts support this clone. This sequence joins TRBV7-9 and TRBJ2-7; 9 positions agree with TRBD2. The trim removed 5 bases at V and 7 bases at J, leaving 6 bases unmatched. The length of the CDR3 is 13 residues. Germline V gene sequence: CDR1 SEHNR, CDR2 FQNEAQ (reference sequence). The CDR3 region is CASSKMTSGEQYF. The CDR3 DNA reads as TGTGCCAGCAGCAAAATGACTAGCGGAGAGCAGTACTTC.

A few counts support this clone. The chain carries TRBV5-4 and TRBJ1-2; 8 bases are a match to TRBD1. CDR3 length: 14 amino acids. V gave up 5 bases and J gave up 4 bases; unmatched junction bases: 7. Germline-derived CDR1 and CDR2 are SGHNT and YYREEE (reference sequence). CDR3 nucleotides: TGTGCCAGCAGTTGGGACAGGTCCACCTATGGCTACACCTTC. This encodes CASSWDRSTYGYTF.

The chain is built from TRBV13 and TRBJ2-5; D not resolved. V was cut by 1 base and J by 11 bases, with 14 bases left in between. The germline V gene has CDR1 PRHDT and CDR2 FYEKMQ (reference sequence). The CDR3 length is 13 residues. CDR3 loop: CASSLESLREQYF. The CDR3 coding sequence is TGTGCCAGCAGCTTAGAATCCCTACGAGAGCAGTACTTC.

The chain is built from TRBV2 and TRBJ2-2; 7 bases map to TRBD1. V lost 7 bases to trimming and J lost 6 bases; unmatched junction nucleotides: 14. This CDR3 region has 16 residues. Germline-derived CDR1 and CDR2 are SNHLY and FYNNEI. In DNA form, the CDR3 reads TGTGCCAGCAACTCCCCGCTTAGGGGGCGGTCCGGGGAGCTGTTTTTT. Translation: CASNSPLRGRSGELFF.

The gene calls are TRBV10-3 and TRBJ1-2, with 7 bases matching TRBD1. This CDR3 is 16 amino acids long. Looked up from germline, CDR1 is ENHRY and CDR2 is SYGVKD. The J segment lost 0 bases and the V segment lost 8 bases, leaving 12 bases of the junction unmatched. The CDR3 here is CAIRTGGGISNYGYTF. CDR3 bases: TGTGCCATCCGGACAGGCGGGGGGATTTCTAACTATGGCTACACCTTC.